Listed below are T cell receptor beta chains from one sample, sequenced in a study of blood T cell repertoires in COVID-19. The method was immunoSEQ multiplex PCR; TCRdb's version includes in-frame clones alone and lacks a portion of them. The repertoire holds fewer than 90,000 clones, with around 75% as singletons. Sequencing was done on a sample of peripheral blood. The source is a woman between 50 and 59 years old with acute or convalescent COVID-19. Each CDR3 is given with its conserved first and last residue. The D gene is left open where the match is weak. Size values are once, few and many counts, or a class for expanded clones, and some rows have none.

D gene	J gene	clone size	V gene	CDR3 DNA	CDR3 protein
.	TRBJ2-2	once	TRBV4-2	TGTGCCAGCAGCCAAGATGCGCAGGGCTCCGGGGAGCTGTTTTTT	CASSQDAQGSGELFF
TRBD1	TRBJ1-2	.	TRBV2	TGTGCCAGCACCCCGGGGGACAGCTATGGCTACACCTTC	CASTPGDSYGYTF
TRBD1	TRBJ1-4	.	TRBV15	TGTGCCACCAGCAGTGGACAGGGAAAGGGTGAAAAACTGTTTTTT	CATSSGQGKGEKLFF
.	TRBJ1-1	.	TRBV3-1/TRBV3-2	TGTGCCAGCAGCCAAACCCCAGCGATGAACACTGAAGCTTTCTTT	CASSQTPAMNTEAFF
.	TRBJ1-3	once	TRBV7-7	TGTGCCAGCAGCCCGGGACTTCCGTACTCTGGAAACACCATATATTTT	CASSPGLPYSGNTIYF
.	TRBJ1-1	.	TRBV3-1/TRBV3-2	TGTGCCAGCAGCCAAGGTTTGACAGGTCTTAAGATCATGAACACTGAAGCTTTCTTT	CASSQGLTGLKIMNTEAFF
TRBD1	TRBJ1-4	.	TRBV7-9	TGTGCCAGCAGCCCAACACAGGGGGCAAACGAAAAACTGTTTTTT	CASSPTQGANEKLFF
.	TRBJ2-5	.	TRBV30	TGTGCCTGGAGTGTACTGAGAAAAGAGACCCAGTACTTC	CAWSVLRKETQYF
TRBD2	TRBJ2-4	.	TRBV7-2	TGTGCCAGCAGCTTCTTCGGCGGGGGGGCCAAAAACATTCAGTACTTC	CASSFFGGGAKNIQYF
.	TRBJ1-6	.	TRBV30	TGTGCCTGGCGCCACGGCCGGGATAATTCACCCCTCCACTTT	CAWRHGRDNSPLHF
TRBD2	TRBJ2-1	once	TRBV7-9	TGTGCCAGCAGCTTAGGGTTACGGGGGGGCGATGAGCAGTTCTTC	CASSLGLRGGDEQFF
TRBD1	TRBJ1-1	.	TRBV10-3	TGTGCCATCAGGGGGACAGGGACAAACACTGAAGCTTTCTTT	CAIRGTGTNTEAFF
TRBD2	TRBJ2-6	.	TRBV4-3	TGCGCCAGCAGCCCGGGAGGCAGCTCTGGGGCCAACGTCCTGACTTTC	CASSPGGSSGANVLTF